This T cell receptor beta chain was sequenced in a study of blood T cell repertoires in COVID-19. The J segment lost 5 bases and the V segment lost 3 bases, leaving 7 bases of the junction unmatched. CDR3 size: 14 residues. Per the germline V gene, CDR1 is SGHRS and CDR2 is YFSETQ. This table comes from immunoSEQ multiplex PCR, and its TCRdb copy is limited to in-frame clones, with some not included. The sample carries roughly 380,000 clones, approximately 87% recorded once. The TCR originated in a man aged 30 to 45 who had recovered from COVID-19. The chain carries TRBV5-1 and TRBJ2-7; 8 positions agree with TRBD2. What was sequenced was PBMCs or T cells enriched from blood (not recorded which). CDR3 nucleotides: TGCGCCAGCAGCTGGCGGGCGGGGGGTAACGAGCAGTACTTC. This sequence encodes CASSWRAGGNEQYF. Together with reference TRBV5-1 and TRBJ2-7, the CDR3 gives the full variable domain: KAGVTQTPRYLIKTRGQQVTLSCSPISGHRSVSWYQQTPGQGLQFLFEYFSETQRNKGNFPGRFSGRQFSNSRSEMNVSTLELGDSALYLCASSWRAGGNEQYFGPGTRLTVT.